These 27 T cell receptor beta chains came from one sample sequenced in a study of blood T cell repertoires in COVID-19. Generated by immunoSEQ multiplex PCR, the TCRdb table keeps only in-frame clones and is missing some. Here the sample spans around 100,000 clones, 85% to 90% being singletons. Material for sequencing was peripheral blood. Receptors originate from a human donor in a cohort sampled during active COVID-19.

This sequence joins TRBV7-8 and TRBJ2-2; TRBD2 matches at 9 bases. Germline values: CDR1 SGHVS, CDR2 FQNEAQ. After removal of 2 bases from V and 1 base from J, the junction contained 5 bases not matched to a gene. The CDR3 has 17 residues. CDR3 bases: TGTGCCAGCAGCTTAAGGACTAGCGAAAGGAACACCGGGGAGCTGTTTTTT. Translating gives CASSLRTSERNTGELFF.

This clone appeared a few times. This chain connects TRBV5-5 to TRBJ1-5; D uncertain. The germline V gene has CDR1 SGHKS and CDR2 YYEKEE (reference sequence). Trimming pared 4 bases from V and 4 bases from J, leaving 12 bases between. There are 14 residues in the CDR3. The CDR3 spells CASSVKQQNQPQHF. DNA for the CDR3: TGTGCCAGCAGCGTAAAACAGCAGAATCAGCCCCAGCATTTT. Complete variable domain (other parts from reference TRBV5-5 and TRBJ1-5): DAGVTQSPTHLIKTRGQQVTLRCSPISGHKSVSWYQQVLGQGPQFIFQYYEKEERGRGNFPDRFSARQFPNYSSELNVNALLLGDSALYLCASSVKQQNQPQHFGDGTRLSIL.

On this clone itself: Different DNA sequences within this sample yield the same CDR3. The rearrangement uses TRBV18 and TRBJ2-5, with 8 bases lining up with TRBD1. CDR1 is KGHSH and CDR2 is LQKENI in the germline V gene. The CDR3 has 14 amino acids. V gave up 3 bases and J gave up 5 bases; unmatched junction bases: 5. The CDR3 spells CASSPQGALETQYF. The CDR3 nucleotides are TGTGCCAGCTCACCCCAGGGGGCTCTGGAGACCCAGTACTTC.

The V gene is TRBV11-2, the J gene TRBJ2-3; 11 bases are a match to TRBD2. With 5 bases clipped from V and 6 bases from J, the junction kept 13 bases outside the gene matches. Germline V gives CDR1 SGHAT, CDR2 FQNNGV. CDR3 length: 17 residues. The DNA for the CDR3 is TGTGCCAGCAGCCCTAGGTTAGCGGGAGGGCCACTTGATACGCAGTATTTT. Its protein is CASSPRLAGGPLDTQYF.

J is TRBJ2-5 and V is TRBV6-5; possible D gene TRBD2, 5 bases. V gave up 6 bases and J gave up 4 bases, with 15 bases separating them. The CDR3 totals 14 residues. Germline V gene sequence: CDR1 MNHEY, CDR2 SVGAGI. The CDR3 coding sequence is TGTGCCAGCAGATCACTAGTGTTTACAGAGACCCAGTACTTC. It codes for CASRSLVFTETQYF.

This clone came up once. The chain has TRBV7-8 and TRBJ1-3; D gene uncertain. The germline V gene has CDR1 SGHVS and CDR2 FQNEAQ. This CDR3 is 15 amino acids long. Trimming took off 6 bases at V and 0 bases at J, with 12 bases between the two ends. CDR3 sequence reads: CASSLAGLSGNTIYF. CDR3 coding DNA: TGTGCCAGCAGTCTAGCCGGCCTCTCTGGAAACACCATATATTTT. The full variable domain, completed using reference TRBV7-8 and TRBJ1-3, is GAGVSQSPRYKVAKRGQDVALRCDPISGHVSLFWYQQALGQGPEFLTYFQNEAQLDKSGLPSDRFFAERPEGSVSTLKIQRTQQEDSAVYLCASSLAGLSGNTIYFGEGSWLTVV.

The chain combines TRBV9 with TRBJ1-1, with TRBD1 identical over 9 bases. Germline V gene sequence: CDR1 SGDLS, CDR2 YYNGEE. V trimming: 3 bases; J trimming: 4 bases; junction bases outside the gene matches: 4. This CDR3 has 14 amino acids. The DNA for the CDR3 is TGTGCCAGCAGCGCCGTGACAGGGGGCACTGAAGCTTTCTTT. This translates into CASSAVTGGTEAFF.

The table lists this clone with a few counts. Here the CDR3 reads CTSSPQGGVHEQFF. Written as DNA, the CDR3 is TGTACAAGTAGCCCTCAGGGTGGGGTCCATGAGCAGTTCTTC. The chain carries TRBV19 and TRBJ2-1, with TRBD1 as a possible D gene (5 bases). The CDR3 has 14 amino acids. CDR1 and CDR2 from the germline V gene are LNHDA and SQIVND (reference sequence).

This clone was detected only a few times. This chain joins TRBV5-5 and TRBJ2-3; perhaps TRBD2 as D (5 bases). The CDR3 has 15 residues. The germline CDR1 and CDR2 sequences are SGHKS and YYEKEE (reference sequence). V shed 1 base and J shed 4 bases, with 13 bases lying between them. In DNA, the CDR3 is TGTGCCAGCAGCTTGCTCGCCGCCGGGGCAGATACGCAGTATTTT. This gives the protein CASSLLAAGADTQYF.

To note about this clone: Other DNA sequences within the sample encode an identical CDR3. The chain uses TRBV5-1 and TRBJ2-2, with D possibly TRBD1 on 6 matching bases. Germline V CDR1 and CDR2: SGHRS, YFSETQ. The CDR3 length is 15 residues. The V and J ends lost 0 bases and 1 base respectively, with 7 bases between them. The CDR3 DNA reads TGCGCCAGCAGCTTGGTGACAGGGAACACCGGGGAGCTGTTTTTT. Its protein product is CASSLVTGNTGELFF.

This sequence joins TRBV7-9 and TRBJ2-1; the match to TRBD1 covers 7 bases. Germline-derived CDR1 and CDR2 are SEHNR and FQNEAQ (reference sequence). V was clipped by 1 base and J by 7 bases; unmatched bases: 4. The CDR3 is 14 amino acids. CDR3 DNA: TGTGCCAGCAGCTTAGAGGGGGCAACGAATGAGCAGTTCTTC. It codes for CASSLEGATNEQFF.

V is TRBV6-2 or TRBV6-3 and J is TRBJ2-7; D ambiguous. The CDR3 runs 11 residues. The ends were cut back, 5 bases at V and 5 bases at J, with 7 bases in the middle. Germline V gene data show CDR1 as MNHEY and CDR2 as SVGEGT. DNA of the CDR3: TGTGCCAGCAGTACTAAGAACGAGCAGTACTTC. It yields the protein CASSTKNEQYF.

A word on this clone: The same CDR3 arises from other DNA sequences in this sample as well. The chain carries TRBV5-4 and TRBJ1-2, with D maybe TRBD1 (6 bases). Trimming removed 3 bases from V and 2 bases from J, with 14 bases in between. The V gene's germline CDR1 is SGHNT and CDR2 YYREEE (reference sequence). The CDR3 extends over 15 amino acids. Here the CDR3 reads CASSSRQVLNYGYTF. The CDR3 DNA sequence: TGTGCCAGCAGCTCCAGACAGGTTCTAAACTATGGCTACACCTTC.

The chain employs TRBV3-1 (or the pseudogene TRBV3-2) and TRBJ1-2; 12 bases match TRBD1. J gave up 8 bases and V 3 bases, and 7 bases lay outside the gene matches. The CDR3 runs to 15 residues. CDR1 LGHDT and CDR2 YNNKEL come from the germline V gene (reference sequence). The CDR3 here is CASSQSGTGGVGYTF. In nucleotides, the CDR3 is TGTGCCAGCAGCCAGTCCGGGACAGGGGGCGTCGGCTACACCTTC.

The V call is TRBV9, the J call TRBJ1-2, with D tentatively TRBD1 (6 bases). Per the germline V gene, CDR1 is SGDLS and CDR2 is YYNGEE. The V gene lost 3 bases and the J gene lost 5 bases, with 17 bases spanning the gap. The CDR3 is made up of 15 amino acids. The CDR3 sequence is CASSEPGQGSYGYTF. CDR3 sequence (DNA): TGTGCCAGCAGCGAACCGGGACAAGGGAGTTATGGCTACACCTTC.

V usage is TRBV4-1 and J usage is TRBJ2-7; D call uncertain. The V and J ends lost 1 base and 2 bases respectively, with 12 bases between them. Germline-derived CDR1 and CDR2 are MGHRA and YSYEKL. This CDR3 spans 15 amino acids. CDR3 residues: CASSQASAQAYEQYF. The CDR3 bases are TGCGCCAGCAGCCAAGCGAGCGCCCAAGCCTACGAGCAGTACTTC.

The CDR3 DNA reads TGTGCCAGCAGCGACCGCCCTGGCCCGGGACACCGCTCTGGAAACACCATATATTTT. As protein: CASSDRPGPGHRSGNTIYF. This rearrangement joins TRBV21-1 to TRBJ1-3; the table's D call TRBD1 went unverified against the DNA. TRBV21-1 is a documented pseudogene. CDR3 length: 19 residues.

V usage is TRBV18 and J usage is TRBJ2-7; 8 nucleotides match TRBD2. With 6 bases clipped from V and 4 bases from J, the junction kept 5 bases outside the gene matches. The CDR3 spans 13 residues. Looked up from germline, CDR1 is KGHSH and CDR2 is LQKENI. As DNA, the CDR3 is TGTGCCAGCTCCGACGGGGGGGCGTACGAGCAGTACTTC. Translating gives CASSDGGAYEQYF.

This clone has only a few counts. The CDR3 region is CASRQRQLNQPQHF. In DNA, the CDR3 is TGTGCCAGTAGGCAGAGACAGCTCAATCAGCCCCAGCATTTT. This chain joins TRBV19 and TRBJ1-5, with a weak D call TRBD1 (5 bases). V dropped 6 bases and J dropped 3 bases, with 12 bases sitting between them. The CDR3 is 14 amino acids. From germline, CDR1 is LNHDA and CDR2 SQIVND (reference sequence).

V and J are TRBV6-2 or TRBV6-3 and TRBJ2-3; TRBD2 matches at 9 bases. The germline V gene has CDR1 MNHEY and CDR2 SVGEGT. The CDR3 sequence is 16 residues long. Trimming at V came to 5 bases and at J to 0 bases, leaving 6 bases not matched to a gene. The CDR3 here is CASSRLAEMSTDTQYF. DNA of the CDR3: TGTGCCAGCAGTAGACTAGCGGAGATGAGCACAGATACGCAGTATTTT.

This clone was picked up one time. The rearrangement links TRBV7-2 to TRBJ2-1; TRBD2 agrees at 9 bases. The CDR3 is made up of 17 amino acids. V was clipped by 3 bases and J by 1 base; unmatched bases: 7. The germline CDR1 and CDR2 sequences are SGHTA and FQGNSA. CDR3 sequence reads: CASSFPRAGGSYNEQFF. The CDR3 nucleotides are TGTGCCAGCAGCTTCCCTCGAGCGGGGGGATCCTACAATGAGCAGTTCTTC.

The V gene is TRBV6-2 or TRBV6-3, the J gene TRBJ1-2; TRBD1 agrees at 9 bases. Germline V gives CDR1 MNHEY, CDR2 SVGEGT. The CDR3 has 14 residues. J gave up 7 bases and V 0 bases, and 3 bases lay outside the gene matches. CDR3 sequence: CASSYSGTGSGYTF. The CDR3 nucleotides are TGTGCCAGCAGTTACTCCGGGACAGGGAGTGGCTACACCTTC.

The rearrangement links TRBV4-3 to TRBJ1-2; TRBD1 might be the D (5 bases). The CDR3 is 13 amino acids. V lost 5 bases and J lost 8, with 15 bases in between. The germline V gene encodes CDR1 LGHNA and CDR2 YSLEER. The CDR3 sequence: CASSASRVEGYTF. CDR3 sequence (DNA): TGCGCCAGCAGCGCCTCCAGGGTGGAAGGCTACACCTTC.

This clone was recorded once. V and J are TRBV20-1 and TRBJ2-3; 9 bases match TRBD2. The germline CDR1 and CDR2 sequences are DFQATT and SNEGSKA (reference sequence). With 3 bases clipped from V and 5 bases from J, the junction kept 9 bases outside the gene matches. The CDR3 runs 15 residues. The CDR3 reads CSASKAGGGEDTQYF. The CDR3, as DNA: TGCAGTGCTAGTAAAGCGGGGGGCGGTGAAGATACGCAGTATTTT.

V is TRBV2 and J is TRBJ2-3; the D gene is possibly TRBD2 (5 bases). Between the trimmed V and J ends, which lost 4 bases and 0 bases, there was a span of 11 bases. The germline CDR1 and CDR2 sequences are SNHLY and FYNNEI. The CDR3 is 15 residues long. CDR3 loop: CASSALRVSTDTQYF. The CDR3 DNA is TGTGCCAGCAGTGCCTTGCGGGTTAGCACAGATACGCAGTATTTT.

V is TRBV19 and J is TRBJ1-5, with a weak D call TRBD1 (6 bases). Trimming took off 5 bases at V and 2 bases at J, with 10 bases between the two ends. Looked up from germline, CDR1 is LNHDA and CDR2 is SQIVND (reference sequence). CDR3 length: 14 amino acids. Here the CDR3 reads CASSGRQGNQPQHF. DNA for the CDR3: TGTGCCAGTAGTGGCCGACAGGGCAATCAGCCCCAGCATTTT.

In DNA, the CDR3 is TGCAGCGTCGTCGGGACAGGGGGCGCGGATGGCTACACCTTC. Its protein is CSVVGTGGADGYTF. V gene TRBV29-1 combines with J gene TRBJ1-2; 12 nucleotides match TRBD1. The CDR3 spans 14 residues. Germline V gives CDR1 SQVTM, CDR2 ANQGSEA. After removal of 6 bases from V and 6 bases from J, the junction contained 8 bases not matched to a gene.